A single sample gave rise to the 18 T cell receptor beta chains below, sequenced in a study of T cells expressing NK-cell markers. From the 5' RACE reads, TCRdb lists one entry per CDR3 protein and no DNA. The sample table includes about 260,000 distinct CDR3 sequences. The sample comprised blood T cells: a sorted CD56 or NKG2C T cell subset, CD4+ or CD8+ T cells, or bulk PBMC T cells (not recorded which). The receptor source for this set is a man younger than 30 in good health.

The rearrangement uses TRBV6-1 and TRBJ2-7. CDR1 is MNHNS, CDR2 SASEGT, per germline. CDR3 size: 13 residues. The CDR3 spells CASSEDRIYEQYF.

The chain joins TRBV29-1 to TRBJ1-2; TCRdb designates TRBD1, a call that cannot be tested without DNA. CDR1 and CDR2 (germline): SQVTM, ANQGSEA. The CDR3 is made up of 12 amino acids. CDR3 loop: CSVGHYLYGYTF.

The CDR3 is CASSFTAGSTDTQYF. The chain couples TRBV7-6 to TRBJ2-3; TCRdb's D gene call, TRBD1, goes unchecked for lack of DNA. CDR3 length equals 15 residues. Looked up from germline, CDR1 is SGHVS and CDR2 is FNYEAQ.

The chain has TRBV29-1 and TRBJ2-7; with no DNA, the TCRdb D assignment of TRBD1 cannot be verified. CDR1 is SQVTM and CDR2 is ANQGSEA in the germline V gene. The CDR3 has 12 residues. The CDR3 region is CSAGTGGALQYF.

V is TRBV19 and J is TRBJ2-2; TCRdb selects TRBD1, and the lack of DNA leaves this call unchecked. The CDR3 is 14 residues long. CDR1 and CDR2 from the germline V gene are LNHDA and SQIVND (reference sequence). CDR3: CASIRTGETGELFF.

The chain couples TRBV5-1 to TRBJ2-3. Germline V gene data show CDR1 as SGHRS and CDR2 as YFSETQ. The CDR3 covers 13 residues. The CDR3 reads CASGTPNTDTQYF. Variable domain in full (rest from reference TRBV5-1 and TRBJ2-3): KAGVTQTPRYLIKTRGQQVTLSCSPISGHRSVSWYQQTPGQGLQFLFEYFSETQRNKGNFPGRFSGRQFSNSRSEMNVSTLELGDSALYLCASGTPNTDTQYFGPGTRLTVL.

The gene calls are TRBV6-5 and TRBJ1-1; as DNA is missing, the TRBD1 call by TCRdb cannot be tested. The CDR3 covers 11 residues. Germline V gene sequence: CDR1 MNHEY, CDR2 SVGAGI. The chain's CDR3 is CASSRDTEAFF.

The rearrangement links TRBV7-9 to TRBJ2-1; TCRdb's assignment of TRBD2 cannot be checked, as there is no DNA. The V gene's germline CDR1 is SEHNR and CDR2 FQNEAQ (reference sequence). The CDR3 spans 17 residues. The CDR3 loop is CASSLVGLAGEYNEQFF.

The V and J genes are TRBV28 and TRBJ2-5; the D call of TRBD1 rests on TCRdb alone, since no DNA is present to check it. The CDR3 contains 15 residues. Looked up from germline, CDR1 is MDHEN and CDR2 is SYDVKM. CDR3 sequence reads: CASSTGTTTGETQYF.

The chain carries TRBV5-1 and TRBJ2-7; the TCRdb D gene call, TRBD2, has no DNA to confirm it. CDR3 size: 17 residues. Per the germline V gene, CDR1 is SGHRS and CDR2 is YFSETQ. Here the CDR3 reads CASSDDLAGGWNYEQYF.

This chain joins TRBV19 and TRBJ2-6. The germline gives CDR1 LNHDA, CDR2 SQIVND (reference sequence). The CDR3 length is 15 residues. The CDR3 here is CASSKQLSGANVLTF.

The chain combines TRBV29-1 with TRBJ2-1; TCRdb selects TRBD2, and the lack of DNA leaves this call unchecked. Germline loops: CDR1 SQVTM, CDR2 ANQGSEA. The length of the CDR3 is 15 residues. This CDR3 is CSVKGRLAGDNEQFF.

The genes are TRBV9 and TRBJ2-5; TCRdb gives TRBD2 as the D gene, but with no DNA this cannot be confirmed. Germline CDR1 and CDR2: SGDLS and YYNGEE. This CDR3 has 15 amino acids. CDR3 loop: CASSVASGPQETQYF.

The chain uses TRBV5-6 and TRBJ2-1. CDR1 is SGHDT, CDR2 YYEEEE, per germline. The CDR3 has 14 amino acids. The CDR3 sequence: CASRGSRSYNEQFF. Using reference TRBV5-6 and TRBJ2-1 for the parts outside the CDR3, the full variable domain is DAGVTQSPTHLIKTRGQQVTLRCSPKSGHDTVSWYQQALGQGPQFIFQYYEEEERQRGNFPDRFSGHQFPNYSSELNVNALLLGDSALYLCASRGSRSYNEQFFGPGTRLTVL.

This sequence joins TRBV10-2 and TRBJ2-6. Germline CDR1 reads WSHSY; CDR2 reads SAAADI. The CDR3 is 18 amino acids. CDR3 in amino acids: CASSESRLNSSGANVLTF.

The V and J genes are TRBV6-2 or TRBV6-3 and TRBJ2-6; TCRdb reports TRBD1, a call that lacks DNA to check it against. CDR1 and CDR2 (germline): MNHEY, SVGEGT. The CDR3 runs to 15 residues. This chain's CDR3 is CASNPGSGGANVLTF.

J is TRBJ2-1 and V is TRBV18. Germline values: CDR1 KGHSH, CDR2 LQKENI. This CDR3 region has 14 residues. The CDR3 here is CASSPQGANNEQFF.

The chain employs TRBV27 and TRBJ2-1; without DNA, the TCRdb call of TRBD2 cannot be checked. The germline gives CDR1 MNHEY, CDR2 SMNVEV (reference sequence). The CDR3 is made up of 15 amino acids. CDR3 sequence: CASFFGRADGNEQFF.